This T cell receptor beta chain was recorded in a study of cytomegalovirus exposure and HLA in healthy donors. Vbeta (60) and Jbeta (13) primers were used in the PCR. In the authors' workflow: The count from a later analysis was tens of millions of unique TCR beta chains, 9.5 million to 11 million of them shared. The data were produced by immunoSEQ multiplex PCR, yet TCRdb's version contains in-frame clones alone and is incomplete. For V, J and clone size, that table is used; D and trimming come from the DNA. The table includes 100,000 to 150,000 clones, about 73% detected once. Concerning this clone: Its antigen is as yet unknown.

V gave up 5 bases and J gave up 4 bases, with 14 bases separating them. Per germline, CDR1 MNHEY and CDR2 SMNVEV (reference sequence). The CDR3 loop spans 14 amino acids. Findings and limits, study-wide: A later analysis linked some 18,000 TCR beta sequences to HLA alleles at 0.05 false discovery rate.

Sequencing was done on a sample of PBMCs. The TCR comes from a human donor in good health. The genes are TRBV27 and TRBJ1-2, with D perhaps TRBD1 (6 bases). The chain's CDR3 is CASSTTGTLYGYTF. In DNA form, the CDR3 reads TGTGCCAGCAGTACAACCGGGACACTCTATGGCTACACCTTC.